The source of this T cell receptor (beta chain) is a study of T cells in Graves' hyperthyroidism and ophthalmopathy. TCR beta CDR3 sequences were amplified from RNA transcripts. With the HTBI primer set, the TCR CDR3 went through a first round of RT-PCR. Using its own MiXCR run on the multiplex PCR reads, TCRdb lists one record per CDR3 protein. The sample includes 500,000 to 800,000 distinct CDR3 sequences, 13% to 15% of them seen just once. The specimen sequenced was blood. This receptor was identified in a woman aged 45-65 years with Graves' ophthalmopathy.

CDR3 DNA: TGTGCCAGCAGCCCGGGACTAGCGGCTTACCAAGAGACCCAGTACTTC. Translating gives CASSPGLAAYQETQYF. The V call is TRBV4-2, the J call TRBJ2-5, with TRBD2 matching over 11 bases. Germline CDR1 and CDR2: LGHNA and YNFKEQ. Losses at the gene ends were 4 bases for V and 0 bases for J; bases not matched to a gene: 4. The CDR3 consists of 16 residues.